These 20 T cell receptor beta chains share one sample of origin, sequenced in a study of a mutant IDH1 vaccine in newly diagnosed glioma. The time point here: week 35, safety follow-up. Doses consisted of 300 ug of mutant IDH1 20-mer peptide each, paired with topical imiquimod. Generated by immunoSEQ multiplex PCR, the TCRdb table keeps only in-frame clones and is missing some. The sample has more than 35,000 clones, 81% seen once; the top ten hold roughly 5%. These receptors lack a known antigen. Material: PBMCs, obtained from a glioma patient whose treatment included an IDH1 peptide vaccine. These receptors all come from a woman aged 40-49 years with glioma. Some clones in this sample may be carry-over from other donors' samples.

The J gene is TRBJ2-2, the V gene TRBV27, with 9 bases lining up with TRBD2. CDR3 length equals 17 residues. With 6 bases clipped from V and 5 bases from J, the junction kept 13 bases outside the gene matches. Looked up from germline, CDR1 is MNHEY and CDR2 is SMNVEV (reference sequence). This chain's CDR3 is CASSPIVSGSRTGELFF. Written as DNA, the CDR3 is TGTGCCAGCAGCCCGATCGTTAGCGGGAGTAGAACCGGGGAGCTGTTTTTT.

This clone has just a few counts. The rearrangement joins TRBV11-2 to TRBJ1-2; tentatively, D is TRBD1 (5 bases). There are 12 residues in the CDR3. Germline V gene data show CDR1 as SGHAT and CDR2 as FQNNGV. V dropped 11 bases and J dropped 1 base, with 11 bases sitting between them. CDR3 nucleotide sequence: TGTGCCGGTGGGGGAGTTAACTATGGCTACACCTTC. It encodes CAGGGVNYGYTF.

J is TRBJ1-3 and V is TRBV5-6; no clear D gene. The V end lost 1 base, the J end lost 3 bases, and 8 bases lay between the germline ends. This CDR3 spans 14 amino acids. Germline CDR1 is SGHDT and CDR2 is YYEEEE. CDR3 nucleotides: TGTGCCAGCAGCTTGCGGGGTTTTGGAAACACCATATATTTT. Translated, it gives CASSLRGFGNTIYF.

A single count supports this clone. The rearrangement links TRBV6-4 to TRBJ2-2; D is undetermined. V lost 2 bases and J lost 1, with 8 bases in between. Germline CDR1 reads MRHNA; CDR2 reads SNTAGT. The CDR3 runs 15 residues. DNA of the CDR3: TGTGCCAGCAGTGACGGCACATTGAACACCGGGGAGCTGTTTTTT. Its translation: CASSDGTLNTGELFF.

The chain is built from TRBV7-2 and TRBJ2-7, with a weak D call TRBD2 (7 bases). Trimming pared 6 bases from V and 5 bases from J, leaving 14 bases between. The germline gives CDR1 SGHTA, CDR2 FQGNSA. The CDR3 spans 13 residues. The CDR3 nucleotides are TGTGCCAGCAGGAAGGGGGGGTTCAACGAGCAGTACTTC. Translated: CASRKGGFNEQYF.

V gene TRBV5-1 combines with J gene TRBJ1-4; TRBD1 matches 10 bases. The germline V gene has CDR1 SGHRS and CDR2 YFSETQ. With V trimmed by 4 bases and J by 6 bases, 21 bases remained unmatched. The CDR3 is 20 amino acids. Here the CDR3 reads CASSPHSDRGVPRGYEKLFF. The CDR3 DNA reads as TGCGCCAGCAGCCCCCATTCGGACAGGGGGGTACCGCGGGGTTATGAAAAACTGTTTTTT.

The gene calls are TRBV29-1 and TRBJ2-3; TRBD2 is a possible D gene (6 bases). The CDR3 extends over 13 amino acids. From germline, CDR1 is SQVTM and CDR2 ANQGSEA. Trimming took 7 bases from V and 6 from J, leaving 17 bases between them. Here the CDR3 reads CSAGRDRGDTQYF. Here the CDR3 DNA reads TGCAGCGCGGGTCGGGACCGGGGGGATACGCAGTATTTT.

Remarks on this clone: The junction departs from the called germline gene at one end, perhaps through a read error. V is TRBV9 and J is TRBJ2-2, with D possibly TRBD1 on 6 matching bases. The CDR3 totals 19 residues. The V gene's germline CDR1 is SGDLS and CDR2 YYNGEE. CDR3 sequence reads: CASSVEGVLGFLNPGELFF. Written as DNA, the CDR3 is TGTGCCAGCAGCGTAGAGGGGGTATTAGGCTTCCTGAACCCCGGGGAGCTGTTTTTT.

The chain couples TRBV9 to TRBJ1-3; D remains ambiguous. There are 16 residues in the CDR3. V lost 4 bases to trimming and J lost 4 bases, with 18 bases between them. The germline gives CDR1 SGDLS, CDR2 YYNGEE. Here the CDR3 DNA reads TGTGCCAGCAGCCTTGATCCGGGGTCAAGCGGAAACACCATATATTTT. Translated: CASSLDPGSSGNTIYF.

The chain employs TRBV2 and TRBJ2-7; D unclear. Germline CDR1 and CDR2: SNHLY and FYNNEI. This CDR3 is built from 11 residues. Trimming shortened V by 4 bases and J by 3 bases, and 4 bases separated the two germline ends. CDR3 loop: CASSAYYEQYF. CDR3 in DNA: TGTGCCAGCAGTGCCTACTACGAGCAGTACTTC.

The J gene is TRBJ2-5, the V gene TRBV21-1; the D call in the table, TRBD2, was not verified against the DNA. TRBV21-1 constitutes a pseudogene. The CDR3 runs 14 residues. CDR3 sequence reads: CASSIGGGKETQYF. The CDR3 bases are TGTGCCAGCAGCATTGGCGGGGGGAAAGAGACCCAGTACTTC.

The chain is built from TRBV19 and TRBJ1-4; D is ambiguous. V lost 6 bases to trimming and J lost 8 bases, with 19 bases between them. CDR3 length: 15 residues. The germline gives CDR1 LNHDA, CDR2 SQIVND (reference sequence). The CDR3 loop is CASRIGGMRVEKLFF. The CDR3 DNA sequence: TGTGCCAGTAGGATCGGAGGGATGAGGGTCGAAAAACTGTTTTTT.

The V gene is TRBV20-1, the J gene TRBJ2-1; D is unclear. The CDR3 has 11 residues. Germline assignment: CDR1 DFQATT and CDR2 SNEGSKA (reference sequence). V lost 3 bases and J 9 bases, leaving 9 bases between the germline ends. The chain's CDR3 is CSASKVGEQFF. Written as DNA, the CDR3 is TGCAGTGCTAGTAAGGTGGGTGAGCAGTTCTTC.

The rearrangement uses TRBV6-5 and TRBJ1-4; a possible D gene is TRBD1 (6 bases). V was cut by 4 bases and J by 4 bases, with 16 bases left in between. CDR1 is MNHEY, CDR2 SVGAGI, per germline. This CDR3 spans 16 amino acids. In nucleotides, the CDR3 is TGTGCCAGCAGTTGGTCCGAAAGGACAGTTAATGAAAAACTGTTTTTT. The encoded protein is CASSWSERTVNEKLFF.

This clone is medium-sized. The CDR3 DNA follows: TGTGCCAGCAGCGTTCCGCGGTCTATATGTATCAGGCTACGGCAGCCCCAGCATTTT. Protein: CASSVPRSICIRLRQPQHF. This sequence joins TRBV9 and TRBJ1-5; D is ambiguous. Looked up from germline, CDR1 is SGDLS and CDR2 is YYNGEE. Trimming left V 2 bases short and J 7 bases short, with 28 bases between. The CDR3 totals 19 residues.

The chain links TRBV5-1 to TRBJ1-1; D is uncertain. Germline V gene data show CDR1 as SGHRS and CDR2 as YFSETQ. This CDR3 spans 16 amino acids. Trimming removed 4 bases at V and 1 base at J, with 17 bases between. Here the CDR3 DNA reads TGCGCCAGCAGCAGCTACCCGTCGGAGGGGAACACTGAAGCTTTCTTT. Its protein product is CASSSYPSEGNTEAFF.

V and J are TRBV5-4 and TRBJ1-1; 7 nucleotides align to TRBD1. The V segment lost 4 bases and the J segment 1 base; nucleotides outside the gene matches: 4. The germline gives CDR1 SGHNT, CDR2 YYREEE (reference sequence). CDR3 length: 14 residues. CDR3 bases: TGTGCCAGCAGCGCGCAGGGGGAGAACACTGAAGCTTTCTTT. Translated, it gives CASSAQGENTEAFF.

This clone was seen only once. The chain combines TRBV27 with TRBJ2-7, with 7 bases matching TRBD2. Germline V lookup: CDR1 MNHEY, CDR2 SMNVEV (reference sequence). Unmatched junction bases numbered 5, after V lost 3 bases and J lost 0 bases. This CDR3 has 15 amino acids. CDR3 bases: TGTGCCAGCAGTTTCACGGGCGGGAGCTCCTACGAGCAGTACTTC. It specifies CASSFTGGSSYEQYF.

This clone was seen once. The genes are TRBV29-1 and TRBJ2-5; D is uncertain. The length of the CDR3 is 11 residues. The germline gives CDR1 SQVTM, CDR2 ANQGSEA. Trimming pared 8 bases from V and 2 bases from J, leaving 9 bases between. CDR3 nucleotides: TGCAGCACTGACGGTCAAGAGACCCAGTACTTC. This translates into CSTDGQETQYF.

The rearrangement links TRBV29-1 to TRBJ2-3; TRBD2 matches at 14 bases. V shed 5 bases and J 3 bases; nucleotides not matched to a gene: 13. The CDR3 totals 18 residues. Germline lookup yields CDR1 SQVTM and CDR2 ANQGSEA. CDR3 sequence reads: CSVTGTSGRGVGTDTQYF. In DNA form, the CDR3 reads TGCAGCGTTACCGGGACTAGCGGGAGAGGGGTTGGGACAGATACGCAGTATTTT.